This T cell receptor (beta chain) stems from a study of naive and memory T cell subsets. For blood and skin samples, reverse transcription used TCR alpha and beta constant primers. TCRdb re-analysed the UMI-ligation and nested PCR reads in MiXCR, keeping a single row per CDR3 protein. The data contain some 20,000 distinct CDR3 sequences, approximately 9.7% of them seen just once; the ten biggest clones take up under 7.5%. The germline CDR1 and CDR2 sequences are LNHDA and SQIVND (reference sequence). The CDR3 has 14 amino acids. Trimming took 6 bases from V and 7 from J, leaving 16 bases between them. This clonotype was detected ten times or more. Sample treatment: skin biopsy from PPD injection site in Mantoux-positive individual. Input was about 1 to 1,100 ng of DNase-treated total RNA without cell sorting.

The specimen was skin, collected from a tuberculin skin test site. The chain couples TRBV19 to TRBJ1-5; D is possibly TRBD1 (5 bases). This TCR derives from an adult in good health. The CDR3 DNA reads TGTGCCAGTAGGGGGACCAACGAGGGACAGCCCCAGCATTTT. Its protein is CASRGTNEGQPQHF.